This TCR beta chain derives from a study of blood T cell repertoires in COVID-19. Germline values: CDR1 LNHDA, CDR2 SQIVND (reference sequence). This CDR3 has 14 amino acids. V was shortened by 3 bases and J by 5 bases, with 14 bases between the two germline ends. This clone was observed once. The table came from immunoSEQ multiplex PCR; TCRdb's copy has only in-frame clones and leaves some out. The sample records about 190,000 clones, 87% being singletons. The specimen sequenced was peripheral blood. The source is a woman aged 70-85 years with COVID-19, enrolled during active disease. The chain joins TRBV19 to TRBJ2-7; D gene ambiguous. The CDR3 reads CASSISSALHEQYF. Written as DNA, the CDR3 is TGTGCCAGTAGTATTTCGTCAGCGCTCCACGAGCAGTACTTC.